Reported below is one T cell receptor beta chain. The data were taken from a study of multiple sclerosis patients with progressive multifocal leukoencephalopathy. This CDR3 contains 15 residues. Germline loops: CDR1 SGHTA, CDR2 FQGNSA. The V and J ends lost 2 bases and 5 bases respectively, with 15 bases between them. Time point specified: before natalizumab initiation. Every PCR reaction included synthetic inline CDR3 controls for all V-J pairings. Data came from immunoSEQ multiplex PCR; TCRdb stores just in-frame clones and leaves some out. The sample records about 30,000 clones, roughly 92% being singletons.

The source is a man aged 25 to 40 with multiple sclerosis. The source material was PBMCs. The chain uses TRBV7-2 and TRBJ2-5, with D possibly being TRBD1 or TRBD2 (5 bases each). This CDR3 is CASSLWGTPGETQYF. The CDR3 nucleotides read TGTGCCAGCAGCTTATGGGGCACCCCGGGGGAGACCCAGTACTTC.